The T cell receptor beta chain described here comes from a study of molecular identifiers for immune sequencing clone quantification. The study's findings and limits: More than 98% of effector molecules, versus under 1% of naive-cell molecules, belonged to clones above 20 RNA copies.

CDR1 SGHTA and CDR2 FQGNSA come from the germline V gene. Trimming took 3 bases from V and 7 from J, leaving 9 bases between them. This CDR3 comprises 13 residues. This clonotype was seen repeatedly, ten times or more. Its antigen is currently unknown. Previously reported methods and listed TCR primers produced the bulk TCR libraries. One entry per CDR3 protein results from TCRdb running MiXCR on the PCR reads. This table has around 300,000 distinct CDR3 sequences, over 20% appearing once. Libraries used roughly 18,000 to 1,100,000 sorted naive CD8 T cells and 10%, 30% or 50% RNA input. Sample: naive CD8+ T cells from blood, with Jurkat cell RNA spiked in. Documented subset: FACS-sorted CD8+CD4-CCR7+CD45RA+ naive T cells. The V call is TRBV7-2, the J call TRBJ1-4; D call uncertain. This sequence originates from a human donor in good health. Some libraries in this study had Jurkat cell RNA spiked in. The CDR3 DNA sequence: TGTGCCAGCAGCTTGGCCGGGCGTGAAAAACTGTTTTTT. This translates into CASSLAGREKLFF.